This T cell receptor beta chain was identified in a study of blood T cells in healthy people across ages. A second about 7 to 12 cycle PCR used barcoded and J-beta primers. TCRdb passed the 5' RACE reads through MiXCR, listing each CDR3 protein once. The table has about 1.6 million distinct CDR3 sequences, roughly 30% seen once. Total RNA was isolated from each sample in quantities of at least 6 micrograms. V gave up 6 bases and J gave up 1 base, with 11 bases separating them. Germline CDR1 is MNHEY and CDR2 is SVGEGT. The CDR3 consists of 14 residues. The sequence was collected from a woman under 40 in good health. This chain links TRBV6-2 or TRBV6-3 with TRBJ2-3, with D possibly being TRBD2 (5 bases). The specimen sequenced was blood. DNA of the CDR3: TGTGCCAGCAGGCGGACTCTACGCACAGATACGCAGTATTTT. This encodes CASRRTLRTDTQYF.